These T cell receptor beta chains were read from a single sample in a study of blood T cell repertoires in COVID-19. Only in-frame clones appear in the TCRdb table, and some are missing; sequencing was by immunoSEQ multiplex PCR. In the table there are around 160,000 clones, roughly 90% of which are singletons. Sequencing input: peripheral blood. The receptors derive from a human donor in a cohort sampled during active COVID-19. Each CDR3 is given with its conserved first and last residue. A D gene is named only where the DNA matches it firmly. Clone size is shown for a subset of rows, as once, few, many or a class of expanded clone.

D gene	V gene	clone size	J gene	CDR3 DNA	CDR3 protein
TRBD1	TRBV25-1	once	TRBJ1-2	TGTGCCAGCAAAGGTTTACGGACAGGGGGTAAGAGGAACTATGGCTACACCTTC	CASKGLRTGGKRNYGYTF
TRBD1	TRBV10-2	-	TRBJ1-1	TGCGCCAGTAACAGGGGTAGTGACACTGAAGCTTTCTTT	CASNRGSDTEAFF
-	TRBV7-9	-	TRBJ1-5	TGTGCCAGCAGCTTACATAGGGGAAGGGGCAATCAGCCCCAGCATTTT	CASSLHRGRGNQPQHF
-	TRBV24-1	-	TRBJ1-5	TGTGCCACCTCTATCGCAAATCAGCCCCAGCATTTT	CATSIANQPQHF
-	TRBV4-3	-	TRBJ2-2	TGCGCCAGCAGCTGGGGGCTAGGGGGAACCGGGGAGCTGTTTTTT	CASSWGLGGTGELFF
TRBD2	TRBV7-9	few	TRBJ2-1	TGTGCCAGCAGGGGACCGGGACTAGCGGATTCTAGCTCCTACAATGAGCAGTTCTTC	CASRGPGLADSSSYNEQFF
TRBD1	TRBV7-8	-	TRBJ2-6	TGTGCCGTAAATCCGGGACAGGGCCCTCTGGGGGCCAACGTCCTGACTTTC	CAVNPGQGPLGANVLTF
-	TRBV3-1/TRBV3-2	-	TRBJ1-2	TGTGCCAGCAGCCCCGCGGCAGGGTATGATGGCTACACCTTC	CASSPAAGYDGYTF
-	TRBV4-1	-	TRBJ2-3	TGCGCCAGCAGCCACGCCAAGGAGGCAGATACGCAGTATTTT	CASSHAKEADTQYF
-	TRBV29-1	-	TRBJ2-3	TGCAGCGTTGACTTTACGCTAGCCAAAAGCTATACGCAGTATTTT	CSVDFTLAKSYTQYF
TRBD1	TRBV18	-	TRBJ2-3	TGTGCCACCGGGGACAGGGGGCATTCCACAGATACGCAGTATTTT	CATGDRGHSTDTQYF
-	TRBV7-8	-	TRBJ1-5	TGTGCCAGCAGCTTAGGATCCTTTGGTCGGTGGAGCAATCAGCCCCAGCATTTT	CASSLGSFGRWSNQPQHF
-	TRBV7-6	-	TRBJ2-7	TGTGCCAGCAGCTTAGACCCCGGTGGGCCCTACGAGCAGTACTTC	CASSLDPGGPYEQYF
-	TRBV29-1	-	TRBJ1-1	TGCAGCGTTCGGGAGCAGGACCAAGCGAACACTGAAGCTTTCTTT	CSVREQDQANTEAFF
-	TRBV9	-	TRBJ2-2	TGTGCCAGCAGCGTAGGGGCACTAGCCACCGGGGAGCTGTTTTTT	CASSVGALATGELFF
TRBD2	TRBV7-2	-	TRBJ2-7	TGTGCCAGCAGCTTAGGGGGGGGAAGAGCCCCCTACGAGCAGTACTTC	CASSLGGGRAPYEQYF
-	TRBV18	-	TRBJ1-4	TGTGCCAGCTCTCAGGACAGCTCCCCGGGTGGAAAACTGTTTTTT	CASSQDSSPGGKLFF
-	TRBV7-2	-	TRBJ2-7	TGTGCCAGCAGCTTAGTGCGCGGGGACGATTCCTACGAGCAGTACTTC	CASSLVRGDDSYEQYF